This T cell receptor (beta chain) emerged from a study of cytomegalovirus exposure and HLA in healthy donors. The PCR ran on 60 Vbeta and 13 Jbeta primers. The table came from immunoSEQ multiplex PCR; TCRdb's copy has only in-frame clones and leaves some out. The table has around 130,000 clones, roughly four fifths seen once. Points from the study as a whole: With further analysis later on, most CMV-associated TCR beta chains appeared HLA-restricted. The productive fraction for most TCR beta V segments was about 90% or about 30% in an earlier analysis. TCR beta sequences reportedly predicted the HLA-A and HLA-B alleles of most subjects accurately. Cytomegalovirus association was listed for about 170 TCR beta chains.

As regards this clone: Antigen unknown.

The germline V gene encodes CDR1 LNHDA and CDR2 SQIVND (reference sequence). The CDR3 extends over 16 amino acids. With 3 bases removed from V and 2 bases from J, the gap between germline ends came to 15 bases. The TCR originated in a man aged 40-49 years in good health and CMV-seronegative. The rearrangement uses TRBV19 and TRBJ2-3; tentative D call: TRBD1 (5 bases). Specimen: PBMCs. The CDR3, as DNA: TGTGCCAGTAGTATTAAAGTCAGGGCGAACACAGATACGCAGTATTTT. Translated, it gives CASSIKVRANTDTQYF.